This passage covers 21 T cell receptor beta chains from one sample sequenced in a study of tumor-infiltrating lymphocytes in primary liver carcinoma. Unsorted bulk tissue (about 19-33 mg) underwent RNA and DNA co-extraction. Synthesis of TCR beta cDNA was carried out from about 540 ng total RNA with a constant-region primer. The TCR beta library was amplified through three nested multiplex PCR rounds in a modified ARM-PCR procedure. The first two PCR rounds, around 10 cycles each, used TRBV1-TRBV30 forward primers and a C-beta reverse primer. TCRdb analysed the multiplex PCR reads with MiXCR anew, one entry per CDR3 protein. The sample includes under 45,000 distinct CDR3 sequences, roughly 70% seen only once; the top ten take roughly 16%. Material for sequencing was liver tumor tissue from sampling region 4. Indicated subset: tumor region T4, right-lateral pole. All receptors come from a man aged 35 to 55 with primary liver carcinoma and hepatitis B virus infection.

Regarding this clonotype: At one of its ends the junction is not consistent with the germline gene, which may arise from a read error. V and J are TRBV5-1 and TRBJ2-7, with 7 bases lining up with TRBD2. The CDR3 contains 15 residues. CDR1 and CDR2 (germline): SGHRS, YFSETQ. CDR3 in DNA: TGCGCCAGAAACTCCAACGGCGGGAGCTCCTACGAGCAATACTTC. Translated: CARNSNGGSSYEQYF. The full variable domain, with the rest looked up from reference TRBV5-1 and TRBJ2-7, is KAGVTQTPRYLIKTRGQQVTLSCSPISGHRSVSWYQQTPGQGLQFLFEYFSETQRNKGNFPGRFSGRQFSNSRSEMNVSTLELGDSALYLCARNSNGGSSYEQYFGPGTRLTVT.

As for this clonotype: The junction departs from germline at one end; a sequencing error may be responsible. The V call is TRBV11-3, the J call TRBJ2-1; D is ambiguous. Germline V CDR1 and CDR2: SGHNT, YENEEA. This CDR3 contains 14 residues. CDR3 nucleotide sequence: TGTGCCAGCAGCTTAGTGGTCAGCAACAATGAGCTGTACTTC. Translation gives CASSLVVSNNELYF.

Worth noting for this clonotype: The junction does not match germline at one end; this may be a read error. The chain joins TRBV11-2 to TRBJ2-6; TRBD1 matches 8 bases. The CDR3 loop spans 21 amino acids. Germline V gene sequence: CDR1 SGHAT, CDR2 FQNNGV. CDR3 in DNA: TGTGTCAGCATCATGGGGGGAGACAGGGGCATTTCCGTCTCTGGGGCCAACGTCCTGACTTTC. This translates into CVSIMGGDRGISVSGANVLTF.

A word on this clonotype: With a much larger clone just one base away, this may be a read error. The chain couples TRBV5-1 to TRBJ2-7; D possibly matches TRBD1 or TRBD2 (5 bases each). The CDR3 loop spans 16 amino acids. Germline CDR1 SGHRS, CDR2 YFSETQ. Trimming removed 0 bases at V and 2 bases at J, with 15 bases between. CDR3 DNA: TGCGCCAGCAGCTTGGTAGGGACCCCCACGGCCTACGAGCAGTACTTC. As protein: CASSLVGTPTAYEQYF.

This clonotype has a count of ten or more. This chain links TRBV18 with TRBJ2-1; either TRBD1 or TRBD2 may fit D (5 bases each). The V gene lost 1 base and the J gene lost 6 bases, with 13 bases spanning the gap. In germline, CDR1 is KGHSH, CDR2 LQKENI. This CDR3 is 15 amino acids long. The CDR3 loop is CASSPLGTTLNEQFF. Here the CDR3 DNA reads TGTGCCAGCTCACCACTCGGGACGACCCTCAATGAGCAGTTCTTC.

On this clonotype: The CDR3 ends on some other residue instead of the conserved phenylalanine or tryptophan, so this is likely a read error. The genes are TRBV11-2 and TRBJ2-2; the D gene is possibly TRBD1 (6 bases). The length of the CDR3 is 15 residues. V was pared by 5 bases and J by 5 bases, with 15 bases between. In germline, CDR1 is SGHAT, CDR2 FQNNGV. DNA for the CDR3: TGTGCCAGCAGCCCTACTAGGGGGACAACCGGGGAGCTGTTTTCT. Encoded protein: CASSPTRGTTGELFS.

About this clonotype: The germline gene is not matched at one end of the junction; a read error may be the cause. CDR3 sequence reads: CASTNRRLKESTYTQYF. The CDR3 bases are TGTGCCAGCACCAACCGGAGGCTAAAGGAGAGCACATATACGCAGTATTTT. The V gene is TRBV11-2, the J gene TRBJ2-3, with D possibly matching TRBD2 (5 bases). In germline, CDR1 is SGHAT, CDR2 FQNNGV. This CDR3 comprises 17 residues. Full variable domain (missing parts from reference TRBV11-2 and TRBJ2-3): EAGVAQSPRYKIIEKRQSVAFWCNPISGHATLYWYQQILGQGPKLLIQFQNNGVVDDSQLPKDRFSAERLKGVDSTLKIQPAKLEDSAVYLCASTNRRLKESTYTQYFGPGTRLTVL.

This chain uses TRBV12-3 or TRBV12-4 with TRBJ2-2; unclear D gene. Trimming shortened V by 6 bases and J by 12 bases, and 32 bases separated the two germline ends. This CDR3 has 18 residues. CDR3: CASSFPTGGLTNTGKLFF. The CDR3 DNA reads TGTGCCAGCAGCTTCCCCACGGGTGGCTTAACGAACACTGGGAAGCTGTTTTTT.

A remark on this clonotype: The CDR3 carries no conserved terminal phenylalanine or tryptophan, so it likely arises from a read error. CDR3 coding DNA: TGTGTCAGCAGCTCGATCCGAACAGAAACGCAGTATTCT. Its protein is CVSSSIRTETQYS. This rearrangement joins TRBV11-1 to TRBJ2-3; D gene uncertain. In germline, CDR1 is SGHAT, CDR2 FQDESV (reference sequence). The CDR3 loop spans 13 amino acids.

For this clonotype: One end of the junction is discordant with germline, which a read error may explain. The chain carries TRBV5-5 and TRBJ1-3; D unresolved. The CDR3 sequence is 17 residues long. Germline assignment: CDR1 SGHKS and CDR2 YYEKEE (reference sequence). CDR3 loop: CTSSLAWAAPLRSTMYF. Here the CDR3 DNA reads TGTACCAGCAGCTTGGCCTGGGCGGCTCCTCTGAGGAGCACCATGTATTTT.

The V and J genes are TRBV4-3 and TRBJ1-6, with D possibly matching TRBD1 (5 bases). Germline CDR1 and CDR2: LGHNA and YSLEER. This CDR3 contains 16 residues. V was cut by 7 bases and J by 10 bases, with 23 bases left in between. CDR3 nucleotides: TGCGCCAGCAACTCCTGGGATAGGGGAAGGAACTCACCCCTCCACTTT. Its translation: CASNSWDRGRNSPLHF.

Note on this clonotype: Sequence at one end of the junction differs from germline and may be a read error. The rearrangement uses TRBV29-1 and TRBJ2-1, with 7 bases aligning to TRBD2. CDR1 is SQVTM and CDR2 is ANQGSEA in the germline V gene. This CDR3 spans 17 amino acids. The CDR3: CSLEGRGLAEIYNVQFF. The DNA of the CDR3 is TGTAGCCTTGAAGGGAGGGGCCTAGCGGAGATATACAATGTGCAGTTCTTC.

With respect to this clonotype: The junction differs from germline at one of its ends, possibly a read error. The V call is TRBV19, the J call TRBJ1-1; unclear D gene. The germline V gene encodes CDR1 LNHDA and CDR2 SQIVND (reference sequence). This CDR3 region has 13 residues. The CDR3 loop reads CTSSKRRVTEAFF. The CDR3 nucleotides read TGTACCAGTAGTAAAAGAAGAGTTACTGAAGCCTTCTTT.

Worth noting for this clonotype: Since the CDR3 does not end with the conserved phenylalanine or tryptophan, this likely comes from a read error. The chain carries TRBV10-2 and TRBJ1-5; maybe TRBD1 (5 bases). Germline loops: CDR1 WSHSY, CDR2 SAAADI. The CDR3 extends over 13 amino acids. In nucleotides, the CDR3 is TGTGCCAGCAGTGTGGGGGGAACGGAGCCCCAGCATTAT. It codes for CASSVGGTEPQHY.

As to this clonotype: Without the conserved terminal phenylalanine or tryptophan, this CDR3 likely stems from a read error. The chain is built from TRBV29-1 and TRBJ1-1, with 8 bases aligning to TRBD1. The CDR3 extends over 13 amino acids. CDR1 and CDR2 (germline): SQVTM, ANQGSEA. The CDR3 is CRVLTGENIEAFL. The CDR3 DNA sequence: TGCAGAGTTCTGACAGGGGAGAACATTGAAGCTTTCCTT.

By share of the sample, this clonotype is medium-sized (0.01 to 0.1%). This rearrangement joins TRBV4-2 to TRBJ2-5, with TRBD2 matching 12 bases. There are 17 residues in the CDR3. The V gene's germline CDR1 is LGHNA and CDR2 YNFKEQ. After removal of 4 bases from V and 7 bases from J, the junction contained 13 bases not matched to a gene. CDR3 in DNA: TGTGCCAGCAGCCCTAGGGCTCTAGCGGGAGGGCCGGTGACCCAGTACTTC. Its protein product is CASSPRALAGGPVTQYF.

Turning to this clonotype: The conserved final phenylalanine or tryptophan is absent from the CDR3, which likely points to a read error. The chain recombines TRBV28 with TRBJ2-5; D ambiguous. This CDR3 has 14 residues. Germline lookup yields CDR1 MDHEN and CDR2 SYDVKM. The ends were cut back, 3 bases at V and 6 bases at J, with 14 bases in the middle. The CDR3 is CASSFMELGQTQYL. The CDR3 bases are TGTGCCAGCAGTTTTATGGAGTTGGGTCAGACCCAGTACCTC.

With respect to this clonotype: The junction departs from the called germline gene at one end, perhaps through a read error. The chain is built from TRBV11-1 and TRBJ2-4, with D perhaps matching TRBD2 (6 bases). Germline loops: CDR1 SGHAT, CDR2 FQDESV (reference sequence). This CDR3 contains 17 residues. For the CDR3, the DNA is TGTACCAGCAACTTTCCCGGGACTGGCGGGACCGAAAACATTCAGTACTTC. Protein: CTSNFPGTGGTENIQYF.

To note about this clonotype: At one end, the junction sequence differs from germline, possibly due to a read error. The chain uses TRBV6-1 and TRBJ1-2, with unresolved D. Germline V gene data show CDR1 as MNHNS and CDR2 as SASEGT. The CDR3 loop spans 15 amino acids. The CDR3 protein is CAGIVSGIGSDGYAF. CDR3 sequence (DNA): TGTGCCGGCATAGTTTCCGGGATAGGGTCTGACGGCTACGCCTTC.

As regards this clonotype: Germline is not matched at one junction end, which may reflect a read error. This chain joins TRBV20-1 and TRBJ2-7; weak D call: TRBD2 (6 bases). The CDR3 is 15 residues long. Germline values: CDR1 DFQATT, CDR2 SNEGSKA (reference sequence). The DNA for the CDR3 is TGCAGTGCTAGATTTGGCGCTAGCGCTCCCTACGGGCAGTACTTC. Amino acids: CSARFGASAPYGQYF.

Turning to this clonotype: The final CDR3 position lacks the conserved phenylalanine or tryptophan, pointing to a likely read error. The DNA is left out, because the CDR3 cannot be placed on it with certainty; the CDR3 is given as TCRdb lists it. This CDR3 reads CSVAPSTDTQCL. The chain couples TRBV29-1 to TRBJ2-3; the D call TRBD1 from the table was never checked on the DNA. Germline values: CDR1 SQVTM, CDR2 ANQGSEA. The CDR3 comprises 12 residues, both ends counted.